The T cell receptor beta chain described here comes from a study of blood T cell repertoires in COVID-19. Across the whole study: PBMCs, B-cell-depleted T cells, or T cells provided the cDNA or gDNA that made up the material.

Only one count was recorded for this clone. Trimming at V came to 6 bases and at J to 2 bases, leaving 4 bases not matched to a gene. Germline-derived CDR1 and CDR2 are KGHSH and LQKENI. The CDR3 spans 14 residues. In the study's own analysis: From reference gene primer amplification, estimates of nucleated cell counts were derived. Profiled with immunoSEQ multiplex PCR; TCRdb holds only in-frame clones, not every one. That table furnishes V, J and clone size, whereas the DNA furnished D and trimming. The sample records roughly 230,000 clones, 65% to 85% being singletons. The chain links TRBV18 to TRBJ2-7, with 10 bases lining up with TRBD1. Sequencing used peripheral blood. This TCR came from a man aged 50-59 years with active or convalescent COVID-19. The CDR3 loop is CASSTGTGAYEQYF. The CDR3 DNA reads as TGTGCCAGCTCGACCGGGACAGGGGCCTACGAGCAGTACTTC.